This T cell receptor (beta chain) was documented in a study of blood T cell repertoires in COVID-19. On the study more broadly: COVID-19 samples, acute and convalescent, were from the United States, Italy and Spain. Sources were T cells, B-cell-depleted T cells, or PBMCs; the material itself was cDNA or gDNA.

In the original analysis: Estimates of nucleated cell counts were drawn from the amplification of reference gene primers. Profiling relied on immunoSEQ multiplex PCR, and the TCRdb table lists in-frame clones only, not all of them. V, J and clone size are taken as reported in that table, and D and trimming were inferred from the DNA itself. The table records about half a million clones, approximately 83% of them present only once. Germline loops: CDR1 GTSNPN, CDR2 SVGIG (reference sequence). There are 14 residues in the CDR3. V was cut by 1 base and J by 7 bases, with 16 bases left in between. The TCR originated in a human donor in a cohort sampled during active COVID-19. The sample taken for sequencing was peripheral blood. This chain links TRBV30 with TRBJ2-5; no firm D call. Here the CDR3 reads CAWSARLRFPTQYF. CDR3 bases: TGTGCCTGGAGTGCCAGGTTGCGTTTTCCGACCCAGTACTTC.